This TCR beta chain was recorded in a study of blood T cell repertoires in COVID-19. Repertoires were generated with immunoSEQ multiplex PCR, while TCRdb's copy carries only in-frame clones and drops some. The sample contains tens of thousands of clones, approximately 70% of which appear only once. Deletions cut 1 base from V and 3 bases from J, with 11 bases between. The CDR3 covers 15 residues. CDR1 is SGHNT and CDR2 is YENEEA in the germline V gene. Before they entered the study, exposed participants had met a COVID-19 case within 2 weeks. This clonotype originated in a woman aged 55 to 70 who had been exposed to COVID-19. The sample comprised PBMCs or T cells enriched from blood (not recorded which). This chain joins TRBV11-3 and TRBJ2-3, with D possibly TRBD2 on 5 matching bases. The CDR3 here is CASSLGRALTDTQYF. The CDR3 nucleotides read TGTGCCAGCAGCTTAGGGCGGGCTCTAACAGATACGCAGTATTTT.